The 7 T cell receptor beta chains presented below share a single source sample, sequenced in a study of Graves' ophthalmopathy and Graves' hyperthyroidism. RNA transcripts yielded amplified TCR beta CDR3 regions. Second-round multiplex PCR came after first-round RT-PCR with HTBI primers. From the multiplex PCR reads, TCRdb called clonotypes with MiXCR, one entry per CDR3 protein. The sample contains hundreds of thousands of distinct CDR3 sequences, around 45% of which appear only once. Specimen: peripheral blood. The receptors stem from an adult man with Graves' ophthalmopathy.

This clonotype was detected only a few times. The chain employs TRBV7-3 and TRBJ1-1, with D tentatively TRBD1 (5 bases). The ends were cut back, 5 bases at V and 3 bases at J, with 13 bases in the middle. Germline V gene sequence: CDR1 SGHTA, CDR2 FQGTGA. The CDR3 totals 14 residues. The CDR3 region has the DNA TGTGCCAGCAGCCCCGGTGGGGGGTACACTGAAGCTTTCTTT. Translation gives CASSPGGGYTEAFF.

This rearrangement joins TRBV5-1 to TRBJ1-2; D is possibly TRBD1 (5 bases). Germline lookup yields CDR1 SGHRS and CDR2 YFSETQ. The CDR3 runs to 14 residues. Trimming shortened V by 4 bases and J by 3 bases, and 13 bases separated the two germline ends. This CDR3 reads CASSPDTSDYGYTF. The CDR3 nucleotides read TGCGCCAGCAGCCCGGACACTTCGGACTATGGCTACACCTTC.

The chain couples TRBV20-1 to TRBJ1-5, with TRBD1 matching over 10 bases. V lost 6 bases to trimming and J lost 4 bases; unmatched junction nucleotides: 3. The CDR3 has 13 residues. CDR1 is DFQATT, CDR2 SNEGSKA, per germline (reference sequence). CDR3 nucleotides: TGCAGTGCCCCGGGACAGGGGAATCAGCCCCAGCATTTT. Its protein is CSAPGQGNQPQHF.

V and J are TRBV7-3 and TRBJ2-5, with 7 bases identical to TRBD2. Germline CDR1 and CDR2: SGHTA and FQGTGA. J gave up 3 bases and V 8 bases, and 9 bases lay outside the gene matches. The CDR3 consists of 14 residues. The CDR3: CASSPRAGEETQYF. CDR3 sequence (DNA): TGTGCCAGCTCACCCCGCGCGGGGGAAGAGACCCAGTACTTC. Looking up the rest from reference TRBV7-3 and TRBJ2-5 gives the full variable domain: GAGVSQTPSNKVTEKGKYVELRCDPISGHTALYWYRQSLGQGPEFLIYFQGTGAADDSGLPNDRFFAVRPEGSVSTLKIQRTERGDSAVYLCASSPRAGEETQYFGPGTRLLVL.

This clonotype was picked up a small number of times. The chain combines TRBV15 with TRBJ1-3; D call uncertain. V was trimmed by 1 base and J by 0 bases, leaving 13 bases between them. CDR3 size: 17 residues. Germline V lookup: CDR1 LNHNV, CDR2 YYDKDF (reference sequence). The CDR3 coding sequence is TGTGCCACCAGCAGAGCGGGCGCTCAATACTCTGGAAACACCATATATTTT. Protein product: CATSRAGAQYSGNTIYF.

This clonotype was detected only a few times. This chain uses TRBV7-2 with TRBJ2-7; tentatively, D is TRBD2 (5 bases). V was clipped by 5 bases and J by 0 bases, with 14 bases between them. The CDR3 spans 15 residues. CDR1 and CDR2 from the germline V gene are SGHTA and FQGNSA. The CDR3 here is CASSPWERSSYEQYF. In DNA, the CDR3 is TGTGCCAGCAGCCCGTGGGAGCGGAGCTCCTACGAGCAGTACTTC.

The chain employs TRBV5-8 and TRBJ1-2; TRBD1 aligns across 8 bases. CDR1 is SGHTS, CDR2 YDEGEE, per germline. V shed 2 bases, J shed 8 bases, and the junction held 11 bases outside the gene matches. The CDR3 runs 15 residues. The CDR3, as DNA: TGTGCCAGCAGCTTTATGGACAGGGTTTCTCTAGGCTACACCTTC. It is translated as CASSFMDRVSLGYTF.